The present T cell receptor (beta chain) was sequenced within a study of PD-L1 blockade in urothelial cancer. Study-wide context: Blood analysis was done at 3 weeks (second dose) and 6 weeks after treatment began.

Study outcomes and limitations: Patients who had durable benefit saw their tumor-associated blood clones expand more at 3 weeks.

As regards this clone: Its antigen is unknown.

The germline V gene encodes CDR1 SGHDN and CDR2 FVKESK. The ends were cut back, 0 bases at V and 6 bases at J, with 3 bases in the middle. This CDR3 has 12 amino acids. Sequenced by immunoSEQ multiplex PCR; TCRdb stores in-frame clones only, minus some. The data show around 24,000 clones, with about four fifths seen just once and roughly 1.5% held by the top ten. Described time point: peripheral blood 6 weeks after treatment start. Material: PBMCs, obtained around atezolizumab (anti-PD-L1) treatment. This sequence originates from a man between 65 and 79 years old with urothelial cancer. The chain combines TRBV14 with TRBJ2-4; D remains ambiguous. The DNA of the CDR3 is TGTGCCAGCAGCCAAGATCGAAACATTCAGTACTTC. Protein sequence: CASSQDRNIQYF.